A single sample gave rise to the 31 T cell receptor beta chains below, sequenced in a study of blood T cell repertoires in COVID-19. Assay used: immunoSEQ multiplex PCR; TCRdb lists only in-frame clones, some missing. The sample gives some 270,000 clones, approximately 91% of which show up once; 1.7% is in the top ten. What was sequenced was PBMCs or T cells enriched from blood (not recorded which). The receptors originated from a woman in her thirties or forties who had recovered from COVID-19.

V usage is TRBV27 and J usage is TRBJ1-5, with D perhaps TRBD1 (6 bases). CDR3 length equals 15 residues. Germline V gene lookup returns CDR1 MNHEY and CDR2 SMNVEV (reference sequence). Trimming took 5 bases from V and 2 from J, leaving 13 bases between them. CDR3 sequence: CASSVQGLGNQPQHF. As DNA, the CDR3 is TGTGCCAGCAGTGTACAGGGATTAGGCAATCAGCCCCAGCATTTT.

V usage is TRBV7-2 and J usage is TRBJ1-5, with D perhaps matching TRBD1 (5 bases). Trimming pared 6 bases from V and 5 bases from J, leaving 14 bases between. CDR1 and CDR2 from the germline V gene are SGHTA and FQGNSA. The CDR3 consists of 14 residues. The DNA for the CDR3 is TGTGCCAGCAGTCCTGGGGCCCTTTATCAGCCCCAGCATTTT. This sequence encodes CASSPGALYQPQHF.

The genes are TRBV30 and TRBJ2-2, with TRBD1 matching over 11 bases. The CDR3 runs 16 residues. The trim removed 7 bases at V and 1 base at J, leaving 8 bases unmatched. The germline gives CDR1 GTSNPN, CDR2 SVGIG (reference sequence). The CDR3 protein is CAYGQGALRNTGELFF. In DNA, the CDR3 is TGTGCCTATGGACAGGGGGCCCTTAGGAACACCGGGGAGCTGTTTTTT.

The chain is built from TRBV20-1 and TRBJ1-1, with D unclear. CDR1 is DFQATT, CDR2 SNEGSKA, per germline (reference sequence). Trimming stripped 3 bases from V and 4 bases from J, with 12 bases between. The CDR3 runs 13 residues. The CDR3: CSASEVSSTEAFF. The CDR3 nucleotides are TGCAGTGCTAGTGAGGTTTCGAGCACTGAAGCTTTCTTT.

The rearrangement joins TRBV9 to TRBJ1-2; TRBD1 matches 11 bases. Germline CDR1 and CDR2: SGDLS and YYNGEE. The CDR3 length is 16 residues. V was pared by 0 bases and J by 4 bases, with 5 bases of the junction left unmatched. CDR3 amino acids: CASSVARTGGAYGYTF. The CDR3, as DNA: TGTGCCAGCAGCGTAGCTCGGACAGGGGGCGCCTATGGCTACACCTTC.

The chain carries TRBV6-5 and TRBJ1-3; the D gene is possibly TRBD1 (5 bases). Germline loops: CDR1 MNHEY, CDR2 SVGAGI. V dropped 10 bases and J dropped 0 bases, with 16 bases sitting between them. CDR3 length equals 15 residues. The DNA of the CDR3 is TGTGCCACCCGCATGGGGGGTAACTCTGGAAACACCATATATTTT. Translation gives CATRMGGNSGNTIYF.

This chain uses TRBV6-5 with TRBJ2-1; TRBD1 matches 7 bases. V gave up 3 bases and J gave up 0 bases; unmatched junction bases: 2. Germline V gene data show CDR1 as MNHEY and CDR2 as SVGAGI. This CDR3 spans 15 amino acids. The CDR3 DNA follows: TGTGCCAGCAGTTATTCAGGGGGCTCCTACAATGAGCAGTTCTTC. It translates to CASSYSGGSYNEQFF.

V gene TRBV5-6 combines with J gene TRBJ2-5, with D possibly being TRBD2 (5 bases). With 3 bases removed from V and 11 bases from J, the gap between germline ends came to 11 bases. The germline V gene encodes CDR1 SGHDT and CDR2 YYEEEE. The CDR3 extends over 11 amino acids. In nucleotides, the CDR3 is TGTGCCAGCAGCTCTCTAGCTGGACAGTACTTC. Translated: CASSSLAGQYF.

The rearrangement links TRBV5-1 to TRBJ2-5; possibly TRBD2 for D (5 bases). Between the trimmed V and J ends, which lost 7 bases and 3 bases, there was a span of 16 bases. CDR1 is SGHRS, CDR2 YFSETQ, per germline. This CDR3 region has 14 residues. In DNA form, the CDR3 reads TGCGCCAGCCAATTGAACGCCGGGGAAGAGACCCAGTACTTC. Amino acid sequence: CASQLNAGEETQYF.

The rearrangement joins TRBV14 to TRBJ1-1; D gene unclear. CDR1 is SGHDN and CDR2 is FVKESK in the germline V gene. Trimming took off 5 bases at V and 4 bases at J, with 20 bases between the two ends. There are 16 residues in the CDR3. The CDR3 loop is CASSVYRGLSSTEAFF. The DNA for the CDR3 is TGTGCCAGCAGCGTTTACAGAGGGTTGTCATCCACTGAAGCTTTCTTT.

The rearrangement uses TRBV2 and TRBJ2-7; the D is unclear. Trimming stripped 11 bases from V and 1 base from J, with 12 bases between. The germline V gene has CDR1 SNHLY and CDR2 FYNNEI. This CDR3 has 12 residues. CDR3 region: CAAGERSYEQYF. CDR3 sequence (DNA): TGTGCCGCTGGTGAGCGATCCTACGAGCAGTACTTC.

The chain combines TRBV7-9 with TRBJ1-1; TRBD1 might be the D (6 bases). Germline V CDR1 and CDR2: SEHNR, FQNEAQ (reference sequence). Trimming took 4 bases from V and 1 from J, leaving 13 bases between them. The CDR3 is made up of 15 amino acids. The CDR3 here is CASSYLGHANTEAFF. The CDR3 DNA sequence: TGTGCCAGCAGCTACCTGGGACACGCGAACACTGAAGCTTTCTTT.

In this sample, this clone turned up a few times. The V call is TRBV7-2, the J call TRBJ2-7; D may be TRBD2 (5 bases). The CDR3 totals 13 residues. V dropped 2 bases and J dropped 4 bases, with 9 bases sitting between them. Germline V lookup: CDR1 SGHTA, CDR2 FQGNSA. For the CDR3, the DNA is TGTGCCAGCAGCTTATCTTCGGGATACGAGCAGTACTTC. This codes for CASSLSSGYEQYF.

This sequence joins TRBV27 and TRBJ1-1; TRBD1 matches 7 bases. The CDR3 spans 14 residues. CDR1 and CDR2 from the germline V gene are MNHEY and SMNVEV (reference sequence). After removal of 4 bases from V and 2 bases from J, the junction contained 4 bases not matched to a gene. The CDR3: CASSSRDRNTEAFF. CDR3 in DNA: TGTGCCAGCAGTTCCCGGGACAGAAACACTGAAGCTTTCTTT.

This clone was found a few times. This chain connects TRBV5-1 to TRBJ1-3, with D maybe TRBD1 (6 bases). Germline V gene sequence: CDR1 SGHRS, CDR2 YFSETQ. This CDR3 region has 15 residues. Trimming pared 4 bases from V and 3 bases from J, leaving 14 bases between. The CDR3 DNA is TGCGCCAGCAGCCCCACAGGGAAGAGTGGAAACACCATATATTTT. Protein sequence: CASSPTGKSGNTIYF.

The CDR3 nucleotides are TGTGCCAGCAGACTTAGCTGGGGAGGTGAAGCTTTCTTT. It codes for CASRLSWGGEAFF. The V gene is TRBV12-3 or TRBV12-4, the J gene TRBJ1-1; no clear D. The V gene lost 6 bases and the J gene lost 7 bases, with 15 bases spanning the gap. The CDR3 runs to 13 residues.

The chain is built from TRBV9 and TRBJ2-7, with 9 positions matching TRBD1. Germline CDR1 is SGDLS and CDR2 is YYNGEE. The length of the CDR3 is 18 residues. Trimming removed 0 bases from V and 0 bases from J; junction bases left unmatched: 10. For the CDR3, the DNA is TGTGCCAGCAGCGTAGGGGACAGGGCATCCCTCCTCTCCTACGAGCAGTACTTC. This encodes CASSVGDRASLLSYEQYF.

The J gene is TRBJ2-2, the V gene TRBV19; 8 bases align to TRBD1. V gave up 6 bases and J gave up 5 bases; unmatched junction bases: 20. CDR1 is LNHDA and CDR2 is SQIVND in the germline V gene (reference sequence). This CDR3 has 19 residues. The CDR3 here is CASSPWVVGQARMTGELFF. Here the CDR3 DNA reads TGTGCCAGTAGCCCCTGGGTGGTGGGACAGGCGAGGATGACCGGGGAGCTGTTTTTT.

The gene calls are TRBV4-3 and TRBJ2-7; maybe TRBD2 (6 bases). The V and J ends lost 0 bases and 2 bases respectively, with 11 bases between them. CDR1 is LGHNA and CDR2 is YSLEER in the germline V gene. The CDR3 has 15 amino acids. In nucleotides, the CDR3 is TGCGCCAGCAGCCAAGAGGGGACTGAAGCCTACGAGCAGTACTTC. The encoded protein is CASSQEGTEAYEQYF.

This chain connects TRBV21-1 to TRBJ1-1; the DNA was not compared with TRBD1, the D call given in the table. TRBV21-1 constitutes a pseudogene. This CDR3 is built from 14 residues. The CDR3 spells CASSKVEGPGEAFF. As DNA, the CDR3 is TGTGCCAGCAGCAAAGTGGAAGGGCCAGGGGAAGCTTTCTTT.

This clone has just one count. The chain employs TRBV5-1 and TRBJ1-1; D uncertain. Trimming took off 1 base at V and 0 bases at J, with 7 bases between the two ends. The CDR3 is 14 residues long. Germline assignment: CDR1 SGHRS and CDR2 YFSETQ. CDR3 region: CASSLTDMNTEAFF. Here the CDR3 DNA reads TGCGCCAGCAGCTTGACTGACATGAACACTGAAGCTTTCTTT.

The CDR3 nucleotides are TGTGCCAGTAGCCGTTCGTCGGCAGGCACCTACGAGCAGTACTTC. It encodes CASSRSSAGTYEQYF. The genes are TRBV19 and TRBJ2-7, with D unclear. Germline values: CDR1 LNHDA, CDR2 SQIVND (reference sequence). V lost 6 bases and J 2 bases, leaving 17 bases between the germline ends. The CDR3 contains 15 residues.

The gene calls are TRBV4-3 and TRBJ2-1, with D perhaps TRBD2 (6 bases). Germline V gene sequence: CDR1 LGHNA, CDR2 YSLEER. This CDR3 has 14 residues. Deletions cut 4 bases from V and 4 bases from J, with 11 bases between. DNA for the CDR3: TGCGCCAGCAGCCTGCGGGACGGATACAATGAGCAGTTCTTC. Protein: CASSLRDGYNEQFF.

The V gene is TRBV11-2, the J gene TRBJ1-2, with 9 bases matching TRBD1. J was trimmed by 3 bases and V by 3 bases; bases with no gene match: 8. CDR1 is SGHAT, CDR2 FQNNGV, per germline. This CDR3 comprises 16 residues. The CDR3 sequence is CASSLTAGTGYYGYTF. The CDR3 nucleotides are TGTGCCAGCAGCTTGACCGCCGGGACAGGGTACTATGGCTACACCTTC.

The chain recombines TRBV7-2 with TRBJ2-1; a possible D gene is TRBD1 (6 bases). With 5 bases removed from V and 2 bases from J, the gap between germline ends came to 10 bases. CDR3 size: 14 residues. Germline assignment: CDR1 SGHTA and CDR2 FQGNSA. The CDR3, as DNA: TGTGCCAGCAGCGAAAGGACAGCCTACAATGAGCAGTTCTTC. Translating it yields CASSERTAYNEQFF. Using reference TRBV7-2 and TRBJ2-1 for the parts outside the CDR3, the full variable domain is GAGVSQSPSNKVTEKGKDVELRCDPISGHTALYWYRQSLGQGLEFLIYFQGNSAPDKSGLPSDRFSAERTGGSVSTLTIQRTQQEDSAVYLCASSERTAYNEQFFGPGTRLTVL.

The chain uses TRBV5-1 and TRBJ1-1; D perhaps matches TRBD1 (6 bases). Germline CDR1 reads SGHRS; CDR2 reads YFSETQ. This CDR3 is 14 amino acids long. Trimming removed 4 bases from V and 1 base from J, with 11 bases in between. This CDR3 is CASSPGHRNTEAFF. The CDR3 DNA is TGCGCCAGCAGCCCGGGACATCGGAACACTGAAGCTTTCTTT.

V is TRBV28 and J is TRBJ1-2; D is unclear. Germline CDR1 reads MDHEN; CDR2 reads SYDVKM. Trimming took off 9 bases at V and 5 bases at J, with 13 bases between the two ends. There are 12 residues in the CDR3. The CDR3 spells CASRELSYGYTF. As DNA, the CDR3 is TGTGCCAGTAGGGAGTTAAGTTATGGCTACACCTTC.

The rearrangement uses TRBV5-1 and TRBJ2-1; TRBD2 aligns across 12 bases. Germline V lookup: CDR1 SGHRS, CDR2 YFSETQ. CDR3 length equals 16 residues. V shed 0 bases, J shed 7 bases, and the junction held 5 bases outside the gene matches. Written as DNA, the CDR3 is TGCGCCAGCAGCTTGGCGACTAGCGGGAGTACGAATGAGCAGTTCTTC. It translates to CASSLATSGSTNEQFF.

The rearrangement uses TRBV30 and TRBJ1-3; unclear D gene. The germline gives CDR1 GTSNPN, CDR2 SVGIG (reference sequence). The CDR3 extends over 12 amino acids. V was pared by 8 bases and J by 2 bases, with 10 bases between. The CDR3: CARNNAGNTIYF. The CDR3, as DNA: TGTGCCCGGAACAATGCTGGAAACACCATATATTTT.

The chain combines TRBV6-5 with TRBJ1-5; D gene ambiguous. V lost 6 bases to trimming and J lost 0 bases, with 9 bases between them. CDR1 MNHEY and CDR2 SVGAGI come from the germline V gene. The CDR3 totals 14 residues. The CDR3: CASSYYDSNQPQHF. The DNA for the CDR3 is TGTGCCAGCAGCTATTATGATAGCAATCAGCCCCAGCATTTT.

J is TRBJ2-1 and V is TRBV18; 7 nucleotides align to TRBD1. The V segment lost 2 bases and the J segment 3 bases; nucleotides outside the gene matches: 7. The CDR3 is 16 amino acids. Germline V gene data show CDR1 as KGHSH and CDR2 as LQKENI. In DNA, the CDR3 is TGTGCCAGCTCACCAACCGGGACAGTAGGCTACAATGAGCAGTTCTTC. This sequence encodes CASSPTGTVGYNEQFF.